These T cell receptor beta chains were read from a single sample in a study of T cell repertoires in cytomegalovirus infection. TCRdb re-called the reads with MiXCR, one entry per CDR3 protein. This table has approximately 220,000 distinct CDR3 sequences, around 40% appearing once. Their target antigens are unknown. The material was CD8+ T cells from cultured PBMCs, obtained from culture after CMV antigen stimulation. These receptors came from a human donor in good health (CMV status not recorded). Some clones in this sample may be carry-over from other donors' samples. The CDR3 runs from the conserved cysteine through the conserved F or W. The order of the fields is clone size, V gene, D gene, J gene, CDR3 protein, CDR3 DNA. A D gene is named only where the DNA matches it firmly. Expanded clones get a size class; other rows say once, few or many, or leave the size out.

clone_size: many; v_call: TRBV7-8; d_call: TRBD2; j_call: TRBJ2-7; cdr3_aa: CASSFGSGNSYEQYF; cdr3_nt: TGTGCCAGCAGCTTCGGCAGCGGGAACTCCTACGAGCAGTACTTC
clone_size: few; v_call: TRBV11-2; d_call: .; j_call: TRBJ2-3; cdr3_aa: CASSLVLLGSTDTQYF; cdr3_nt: TGTGCCAGCAGCTTAGTACTCTTGGGTAGCACAGATACGCAGTATTTT
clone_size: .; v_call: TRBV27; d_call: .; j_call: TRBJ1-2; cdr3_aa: CASSFNRASYGYTF; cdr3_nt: TGTGCCAGCAGTTTTAACAGGGCGAGCTATGGCTACACCTTC
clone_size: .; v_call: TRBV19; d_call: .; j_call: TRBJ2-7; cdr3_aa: CASSIDSSYEQYF; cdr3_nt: TGTGCCAGCAGCATCGACTCATCCTACGAGCAGTACTTC
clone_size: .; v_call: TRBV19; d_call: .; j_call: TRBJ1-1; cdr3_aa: CATGGATEAFF; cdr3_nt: TGTGCCACGGGGGGGGCGACTGAAGCTTTCTTT
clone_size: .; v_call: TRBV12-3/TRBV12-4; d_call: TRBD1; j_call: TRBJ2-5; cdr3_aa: CASSETGDPWGKTQYF; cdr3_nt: TGTGCCAGCAGCGAAACAGGGGACCCCTGGGGGAAGACCCAGTACTTC
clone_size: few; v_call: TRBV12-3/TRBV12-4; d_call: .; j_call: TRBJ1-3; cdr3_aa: CASTPGYTIYF; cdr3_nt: TGTGCCAGCACCCCAGGTTACACCATATATTTT
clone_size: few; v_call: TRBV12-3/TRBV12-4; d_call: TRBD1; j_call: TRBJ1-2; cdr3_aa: CASSPSSIGTGGLGYTF; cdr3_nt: TGTGCCAGCAGTCCGAGCTCTATAGGGACAGGGGGCCTTGGCTACACCTTC
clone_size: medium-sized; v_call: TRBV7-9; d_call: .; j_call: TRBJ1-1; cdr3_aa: CASSSSSEAFF; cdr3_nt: TGTGCCAGCAGCTCCAGTTCTGAAGCTTTCTTT
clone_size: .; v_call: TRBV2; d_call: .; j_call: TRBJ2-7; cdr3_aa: CASSESELDRNSYEQYF; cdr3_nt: TGTGCCAGCAGTGAAAGTGAATTGGACAGAAACTCCTACGAGCAGTACTTC
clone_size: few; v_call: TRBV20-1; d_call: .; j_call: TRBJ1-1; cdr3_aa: CSARGRTPAFGETEAFF; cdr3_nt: TGCAGTGCTAGAGGGCGCACCCCAGCCTTCGGGGAAACTGAAGCTTTCTTT
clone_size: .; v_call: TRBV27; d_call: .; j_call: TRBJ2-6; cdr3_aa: CASSLGSQVAGANVLTF; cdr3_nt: TGTGCCAGCAGTTTAGGGAGTCAGGTAGCTGGGGCCAACGTCCTGACTTTC
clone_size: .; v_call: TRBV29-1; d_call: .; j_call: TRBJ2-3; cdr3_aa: CSVARRGYTDTQYF; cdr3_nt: TGCAGCGTTGCGCGGCGAGGGTACACAGATACGCAGTATTTT
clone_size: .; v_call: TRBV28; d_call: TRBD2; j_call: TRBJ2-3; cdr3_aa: CASSLTSGSADTQYF; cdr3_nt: TGTGCCAGCAGTCTGACTAGCGGGAGCGCAGATACGCAGTATTTT
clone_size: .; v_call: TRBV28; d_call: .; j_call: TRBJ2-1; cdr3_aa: CASEGVEQFF; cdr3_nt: TGTGCCAGCGAGGGCGTGGAGCAGTTCTTC
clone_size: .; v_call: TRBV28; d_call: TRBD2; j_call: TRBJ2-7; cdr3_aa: CASSLPREGSYEQYF; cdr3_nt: TGTGCCAGCAGTTTACCCCGGGAGGGGTCCTACGAGCAGTACTTC
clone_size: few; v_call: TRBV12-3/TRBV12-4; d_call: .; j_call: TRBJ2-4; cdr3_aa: CASSFRGLAKNIQYF; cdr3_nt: TGTGCCAGCAGTTTTAGAGGATTAGCCAAAAACATTCAGTACTTC
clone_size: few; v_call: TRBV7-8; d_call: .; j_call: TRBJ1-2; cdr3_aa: CASSLESTNYGYTF; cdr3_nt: TGTGCCAGCAGCTTAGAATCAACTAACTATGGCTACACCTTC
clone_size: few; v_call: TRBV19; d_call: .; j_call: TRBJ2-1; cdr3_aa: CASSIQAGDNEQFF; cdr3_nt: TGTGCCAGTAGTATACAGGCAGGGGACAATGAGCAGTTCTTC
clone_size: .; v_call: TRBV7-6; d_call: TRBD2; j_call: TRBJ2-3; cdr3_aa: CASSPGREGLGDTQYF; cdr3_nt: TGTGCCAGCAGCCCAGGGCGGGAGGGCCTCGGAGATACGCAGTATTTT
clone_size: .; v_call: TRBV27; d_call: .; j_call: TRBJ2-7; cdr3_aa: CASSLGGPWEQYF; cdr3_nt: TGTGCCAGCAGTTTAGGGGGGCCCTGGGAGCAGTACTTC
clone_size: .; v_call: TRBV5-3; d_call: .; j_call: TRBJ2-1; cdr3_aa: CASSFPRGGFNEQFF; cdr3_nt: TGTGCCAGCAGCTTCCCTAGGGGGGGCTTCAATGAGCAGTTCTTC
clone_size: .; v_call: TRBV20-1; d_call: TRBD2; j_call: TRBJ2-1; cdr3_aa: CSARELASYNEQFF; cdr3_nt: TGCAGTGCTAGAGAACTAGCGTCCTACAATGAGCAGTTCTTC
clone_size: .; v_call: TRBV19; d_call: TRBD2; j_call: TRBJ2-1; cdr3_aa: CASSKVAGAGNEQFF; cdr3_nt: TGTGCCAGTAGTAAGGTAGCGGGGGCGGGGAATGAGCAGTTCTTC
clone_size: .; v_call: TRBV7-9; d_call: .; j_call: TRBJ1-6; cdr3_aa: CASSSSRDGYNSPLHF; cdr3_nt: TGTGCCAGCAGCTCGAGCCGGGACGGCTATAATTCACCCCTCCACTTT
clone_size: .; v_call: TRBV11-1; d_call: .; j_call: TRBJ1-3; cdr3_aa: CASSSGDDGNTIYF; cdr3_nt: TGTGCCAGCAGCTCGGGCGACGACGGAAACACCATATATTTT
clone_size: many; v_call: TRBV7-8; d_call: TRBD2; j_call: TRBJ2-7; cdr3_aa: CASSLALAGILYEQYF; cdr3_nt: TGTGCCAGCAGCTTAGCACTAGCGGGTATTCTCTACGAGCAGTACTTC
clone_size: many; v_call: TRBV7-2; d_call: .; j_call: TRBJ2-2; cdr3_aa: CASSFFVSSEAGELFF; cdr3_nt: TGTGCCAGCAGCTTCTTCGTCTCTAGCGAGGCCGGGGAGCTGTTTTTT
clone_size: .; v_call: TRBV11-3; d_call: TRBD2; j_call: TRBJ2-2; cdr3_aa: CASSWTSGRASTGELFF; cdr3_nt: TGTGCCAGCAGCTGGACTAGCGGGAGGGCCTCCACCGGGGAGCTGTTTTTT
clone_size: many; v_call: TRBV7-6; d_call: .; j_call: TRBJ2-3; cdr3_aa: CASSLKQGRRTDTQYF; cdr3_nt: TGTGCCAGCAGCTTAAAGCAGGGCAGGCGCACAGATACGCAGTATTTT
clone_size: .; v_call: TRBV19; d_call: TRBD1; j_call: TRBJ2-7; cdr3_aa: CASKSRQGNHEQYF; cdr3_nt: TGTGCCAGTAAATCCAGACAGGGGAACCACGAGCAGTACTTC
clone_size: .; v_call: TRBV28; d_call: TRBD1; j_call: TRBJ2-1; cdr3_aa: CASSSGTGRNEQFF; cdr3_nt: TGTGCCAGCAGTTCCGGGACAGGGCGGAATGAGCAGTTCTTC
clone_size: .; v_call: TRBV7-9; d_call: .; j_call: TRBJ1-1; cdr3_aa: CASSFRPNTEAFF; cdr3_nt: TGTGCCAGCAGCTTTAGGCCGAACACTGAAGCTTTCTTT
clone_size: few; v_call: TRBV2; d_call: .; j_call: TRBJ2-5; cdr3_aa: CASSDYRRIQETQYF; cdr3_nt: TGTGCCAGCAGTGATTACAGACGAATACAAGAGACCCAGTACTTC
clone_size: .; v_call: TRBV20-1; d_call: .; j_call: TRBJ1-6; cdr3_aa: CSARRRVGRYNSPLHF; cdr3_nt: TGCAGTGCTAGACGTAGGGTGGGGAGATATAATTCACCCCTCCACTTT
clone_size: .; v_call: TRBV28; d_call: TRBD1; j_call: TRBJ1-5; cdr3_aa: CASRHLSRDRGRGQPQHF; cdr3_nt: TGTGCCAGCAGACACCTCTCGCGGGACAGGGGGCGAGGTCAGCCCCAGCATTTT
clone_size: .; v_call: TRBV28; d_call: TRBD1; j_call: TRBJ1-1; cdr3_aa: CASSLGTGQAAFF; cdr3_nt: TGTGCCAGCAGTTTAGGCACGGGACAGGCTGCTTTCTTT
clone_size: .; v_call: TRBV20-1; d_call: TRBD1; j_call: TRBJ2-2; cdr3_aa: CSAKQGAFTGELFF; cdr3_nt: TGCAGTGCTAAACAGGGGGCGTTCACCGGGGAGCTGTTTTTT
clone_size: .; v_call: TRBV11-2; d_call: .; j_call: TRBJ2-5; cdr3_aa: CASRPGTGTLLGPYF; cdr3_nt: TGTGCCAGCAGACCCGGTACCGGGACTCTCCTAGGTCCGTACTTC
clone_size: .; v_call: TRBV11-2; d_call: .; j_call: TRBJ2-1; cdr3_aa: CAWTTEHYNEQFF; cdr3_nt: TGTGCATGGACCACCGAACACTACAATGAGCAGTTCTTC
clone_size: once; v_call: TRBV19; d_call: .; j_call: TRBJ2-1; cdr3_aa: CASSSGELYNEQFF; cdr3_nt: TGTGCCAGTAGTAGCGGGGAGCTTTACAATGAGCAGTTCTTC
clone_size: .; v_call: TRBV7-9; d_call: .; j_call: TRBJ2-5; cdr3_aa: CASSRGPSWETQYF; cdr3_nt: TGTGCCAGCAGCCGAGGACCATCCTGGGAGACCCAGTACTTC
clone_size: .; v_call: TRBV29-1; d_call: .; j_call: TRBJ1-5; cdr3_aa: CSFRVRGRSGQPQHF; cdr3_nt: TGCAGCTTCCGTGTACGGGGAAGAAGCGGTCAGCCCCAGCATTTT
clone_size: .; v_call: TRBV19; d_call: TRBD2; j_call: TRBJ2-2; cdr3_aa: CASSFRTSGQNTGELFF; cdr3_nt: TGTGCCAGTAGTTTTCGGACTAGCGGACAGAACACCGGGGAGCTGTTTTTT
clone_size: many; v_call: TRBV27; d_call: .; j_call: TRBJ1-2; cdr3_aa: CASSPRQRGTYGYTF; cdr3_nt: TGTGCCAGCAGTCCACGACAGAGGGGGACCTATGGCTACACCTTC
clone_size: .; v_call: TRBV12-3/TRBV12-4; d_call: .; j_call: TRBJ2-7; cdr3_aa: CASSFQKGAEQYF; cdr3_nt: TGTGCCAGCAGTTTCCAGAAGGGCGCCGAGCAGTACTTC
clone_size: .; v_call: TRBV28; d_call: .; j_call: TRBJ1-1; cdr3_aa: CASSPDVRGLRTEAFF; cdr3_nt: TGTGCCAGCAGTCCCGATGTCAGGGGCTTGCGGACTGAAGCTTTCTTT
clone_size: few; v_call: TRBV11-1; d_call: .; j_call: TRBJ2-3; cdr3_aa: CASSPADLVSTDTQYF; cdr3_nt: TGTGCCAGCAGCCCGGCGGATCTAGTCAGCACAGATACGCAGTATTTT
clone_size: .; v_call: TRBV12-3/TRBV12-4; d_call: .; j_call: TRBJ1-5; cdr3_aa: CASSFQGLNQPQHF; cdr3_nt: TGTGCCAGCAGTTTTCAGGGGCTCAATCAGCCCCAGCATTTT
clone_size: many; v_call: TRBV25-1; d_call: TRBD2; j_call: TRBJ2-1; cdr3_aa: CASSALAGYNEQFF; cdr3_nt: TGTGCCAGCAGTGCACTAGCGGGGTACAATGAGCAGTTCTTC
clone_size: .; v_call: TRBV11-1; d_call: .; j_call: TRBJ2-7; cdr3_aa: CASSLTRYEQYF; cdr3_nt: TGTGCCAGCAGCTTAACCCGCTACGAGCAGTACTTC
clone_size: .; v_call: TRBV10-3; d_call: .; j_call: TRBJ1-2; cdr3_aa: CAISEVLYGYTF; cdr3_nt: TGTGCCATCAGTGAGGTTCTCTATGGCTACACCTTC
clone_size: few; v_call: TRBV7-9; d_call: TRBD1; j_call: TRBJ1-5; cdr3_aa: CASRAGQGNQPQHF; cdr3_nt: TGTGCCAGCAGGGCCGGACAGGGCAATCAGCCCCAGCATTTT